Reported below is one TCR beta chain. Original methodology: Using reference gene primer amplification, nucleated cell counts were estimated. The data were produced by immunoSEQ multiplex PCR, yet TCRdb's version contains in-frame clones alone and is incomplete. That table supplies the V and J calls and clone size; D and trimming were determined from the DNA. The top ten clones hold roughly 2% of a sample with approximately 310,000 clones, roughly 88% of them seen once. These data belong to a study of blood T cell repertoires in COVID-19. On the study more broadly: Samples representing acute and convalescent COVID-19 were sourced from the United States, Italy and Spain.

Germline V lookup: CDR1 MNHNY, CDR2 SVGAGI (reference sequence). Trimming left V 2 bases short and J 0 bases short, with 5 bases between. The CDR3 has 14 amino acids. The source of this sequence is a man aged 25-45 years who had recovered from COVID-19. This chain uses TRBV6-6 with TRBJ1-5; unclear D gene. Sequencing input: PBMCs or T cells enriched from blood (not recorded which). Written as DNA, the CDR3 is TGTGCCAGCAGTTACGACTATAGCAATCAGCCCCAGCATTTT. Encoded protein: CASSYDYSNQPQHF.